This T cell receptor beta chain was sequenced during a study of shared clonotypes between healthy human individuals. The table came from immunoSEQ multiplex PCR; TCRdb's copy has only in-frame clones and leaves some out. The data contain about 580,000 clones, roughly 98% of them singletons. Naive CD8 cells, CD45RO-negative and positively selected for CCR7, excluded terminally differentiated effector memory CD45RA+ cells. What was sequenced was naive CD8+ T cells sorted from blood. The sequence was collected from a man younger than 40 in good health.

The CDR3 region has the DNA TGCGCCAGCAGCTTGGTGGGGGCTAGCGGAAGCTCCTACAATGAGCAGTTCTTC. It is translated as CASSLVGASGSSYNEQFF. The chain recombines TRBV5-1 with TRBJ2-1, with a possible D match to TRBD2 (7 bases). V gave up 0 bases and J gave up 0 bases, with 16 bases separating them. The CDR3 length is 18 residues. Germline CDR1 and CDR2: SGHRS and YFSETQ.